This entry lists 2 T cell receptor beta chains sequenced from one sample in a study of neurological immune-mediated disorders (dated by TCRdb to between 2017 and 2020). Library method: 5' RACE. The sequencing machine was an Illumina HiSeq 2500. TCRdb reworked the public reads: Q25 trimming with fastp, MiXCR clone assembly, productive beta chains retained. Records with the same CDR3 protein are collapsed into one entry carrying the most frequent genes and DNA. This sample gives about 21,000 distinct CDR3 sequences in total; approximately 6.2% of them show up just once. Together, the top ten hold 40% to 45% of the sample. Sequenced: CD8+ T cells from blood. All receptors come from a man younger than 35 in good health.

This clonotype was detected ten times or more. CDR3 DNA: TGTGCCAGCAGCTTAGATTGGCGACGGGACGAGCAGTACTTC. It yields the protein CASSLDWRRDEQYF. The rearrangement uses TRBV7-2 and TRBJ2-7, with no clear D. With 1 base removed from V and 5 bases from J, the gap between germline ends came to 12 bases. The CDR3 is made up of 14 amino acids. Looked up from germline, CDR1 is SGHTA and CDR2 is FQGNSA.

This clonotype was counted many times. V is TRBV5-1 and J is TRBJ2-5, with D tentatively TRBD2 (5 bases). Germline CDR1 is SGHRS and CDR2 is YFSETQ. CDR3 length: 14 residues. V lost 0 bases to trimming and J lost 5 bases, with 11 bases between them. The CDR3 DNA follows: TGCGCCAGCAGCTTGGAAGGCGGGCGGGAGACCCAGTACTTC. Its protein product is CASSLEGGRETQYF.